This entry lists 24 T cell receptor beta chains sequenced from one sample in a study of CD8+ T cells in alopecia areata. After isolation, RNA underwent reverse transcription to generate cDNA as the sequencing template. Sequenced by immunoSEQ multiplex PCR; TCRdb stores in-frame clones only, minus some. The table lists around 210,000 clones, around three fifths of them singletons. The sample consisted of CD8+ T cells sorted from blood. The origin of the receptors is a human donor in good health.

This rearrangement joins TRBV6-1 to TRBJ1-1, with 7 nucleotides matching TRBD1. V lost 4 bases, J lost 0 bases, and 5 bases stayed unmatched. The germline V gene encodes CDR1 MNHNS and CDR2 SASEGT. This CDR3 has 15 residues. CDR3 bases: TGTGCCAGCAGTGCCCAGACAGGGATGAACACTGAAGCTTTCTTT. Encoded protein: CASSAQTGMNTEAFF.

This chain joins TRBV4-1 and TRBJ2-1, with D hard to call. Germline CDR1 reads MGHRA; CDR2 reads YSYEKL. V was shortened by 0 bases and J by 8 bases, with 11 bases between the two germline ends. The CDR3 loop spans 14 amino acids. CDR3 in amino acids: CASSQELKGYEQFF. CDR3 coding DNA: TGCGCCAGCAGCCAAGAATTGAAGGGCTATGAGCAGTTCTTC.

This sequence joins TRBV2 and TRBJ2-7; 7 bases match TRBD2. After removal of 6 bases from V and 3 bases from J, the junction contained 14 bases not matched to a gene. Germline lookup yields CDR1 SNHLY and CDR2 FYNNEI. CDR3 size: 16 residues. CDR3: CASRGRGEGTYYEQYF. In DNA, the CDR3 is TGTGCCAGCAGGGGGAGAGGGGAGGGAACATACTACGAGCAGTACTTC.

This clone was counted between two and nine times. V is TRBV2 and J is TRBJ2-3, with D hard to call. Looked up from germline, CDR1 is SNHLY and CDR2 is FYNNEI. Trimming removed 2 bases from V and 2 bases from J, with 8 bases in between. This CDR3 spans 14 amino acids. CDR3 nucleotide sequence: TGTGCCAGCAGTGAAAGGTCCATCACAGATACGCAGTATTTT. Protein sequence: CASSERSITDTQYF.

There are a few counts of this clone. This chain links TRBV7-2 with TRBJ2-7; D ambiguous. CDR1 SGHTA and CDR2 FQGNSA come from the germline V gene. The CDR3 extends over 13 amino acids. The V gene lost 0 bases and the J gene lost 5 bases, with 8 bases spanning the gap. CDR3 in DNA: TGTGCCAGCAGCTTAGCCCGGTGGGACGAGCAGTACTTC. This translates into CASSLARWDEQYF.

V is TRBV9 and J is TRBJ2-7, with D tentatively TRBD2 (5 bases). The CDR3 consists of 13 residues. CDR1 is SGDLS, CDR2 YYNGEE, per germline. V was shortened by 4 bases and J by 1 base, with 9 bases between the two germline ends. The CDR3 DNA sequence: TGTGCCAGCAGCCATCCGGGGTCCTACGAGCAGTACTTC. Translated, it gives CASSHPGSYEQYF.

The chain joins TRBV5-6 to TRBJ1-6, with TRBD1 as a possible D gene (5 bases). The ends were cut back, 0 bases at V and 5 bases at J, with 9 bases in the middle. The CDR3 spans 15 residues. Germline V gene data show CDR1 as SGHDT and CDR2 as YYEEEE. In DNA form, the CDR3 reads TGTGCCAGCAGCTTGGGACAGATAGATAATTCACCCCTCCACTTT. Its protein is CASSLGQIDNSPLHF.

The sample holds a few counts of this clone. The chain recombines TRBV29-1 with TRBJ1-1; D is uncertain. The CDR3 consists of 14 residues. Germline V lookup: CDR1 SQVTM, CDR2 ANQGSEA. Between the trimmed V and J ends, which lost 0 bases and 1 base, there was a span of 9 bases. In DNA, the CDR3 is TGCAGCGTTGAAGATCGGTTCAAGAACACTGAAGCTTTCTTT. Translated, it gives CSVEDRFKNTEAFF.

The chain combines TRBV7-6 with TRBJ2-7; D perhaps matches TRBD1 (6 bases). CDR3 length: 17 amino acids. V was cut by 1 base and J by 4 bases, with 20 bases left in between. CDR1 SGHVS and CDR2 FNYEAQ come from the germline V gene. The DNA for the CDR3 is TGTGCCAGCAGCTTAGTCGGCGGCCGGACAGACCATTACGAGCAGTACTTC. It translates to CASSLVGGRTDHYEQYF.

This clone was seen a few times. The chain employs TRBV11-2 and TRBJ2-5, with 13 bases that match TRBD2. J lost 0 bases, V lost 6 bases, and 10 bases had no gene match. There are 18 residues in the CDR3. Per the germline V gene, CDR1 is SGHAT and CDR2 is FQNNGV. The CDR3 sequence is CASSSRTSGGANQETQYF. In nucleotides, the CDR3 is TGTGCCAGCAGTTCTCGGACTAGCGGGGGAGCCAACCAAGAGACCCAGTACTTC.

The chain recombines TRBV7-9 with TRBJ2-5, with 12 nucleotides matching TRBD2. CDR1 is SEHNR, CDR2 FQNEAQ, per germline (reference sequence). This CDR3 spans 16 amino acids. Trimming cost V 5 bases and J 4 bases; bases outside gene matches: 8. The CDR3 sequence is CASSRTSGARGETQYF. CDR3 coding DNA: TGTGCCAGCAGCCGGACTAGCGGGGCGAGGGGAGAGACCCAGTACTTC. Complete variable domain (other parts from reference TRBV7-9 and TRBJ2-5): DTGVSQNPRHKITKRGQNVTFRCDPISEHNRLYWYRQTLGQGPEFLTYFQNEAQLEKSRLLSDRFSAERPKGSFSTLEIQRTEQGDSAMYLCASSRTSGARGETQYFGPGTRLLVL.

The V gene is TRBV11-2, the J gene TRBJ1-1, with no clear D. V lost 1 base, J lost 1 base, and 10 bases lay in between. The CDR3 runs 15 residues. CDR1 is SGHAT, CDR2 FQNNGV, per germline. The CDR3 DNA follows: TGTGCCAGCAGCTTAGGCGGCGGGAGGAACACTGAAGCTTTCTTT. Translating gives CASSLGGGRNTEAFF.

V usage is TRBV9 and J usage is TRBJ2-7, with 10 bases matching TRBD1. The CDR3 runs to 15 residues. The germline CDR1 and CDR2 sequences are SGDLS and YYNGEE. J was trimmed by 5 bases and V by 3 bases; bases with no gene match: 8. The CDR3 DNA reads TGTGCCAGCAGCGCCGGGACAGGGGAAAAGGACGAGCAGTACTTC. The encoded protein is CASSAGTGEKDEQYF.

The V gene is TRBV9, the J gene TRBJ2-1; a weak D match, TRBD2 (6 bases). V was clipped by 3 bases and J by 4 bases, with 11 bases between them. The CDR3 covers 14 residues. In germline, CDR1 is SGDLS, CDR2 YYNGEE. Here the CDR3 reads CASSGGLPYNEQFF. CDR3 in DNA: TGTGCCAGCAGCGGGGGACTTCCTTACAATGAGCAGTTCTTC. The full variable domain, rest sourced from reference TRBV9 and TRBJ2-1, is DSGVTQTPKHLITATGQRVTLRCSPRSGDLSVYWYQQSLDQGLQFLIQYYNGEERAKGNILERFSAQQFPDLHSELNLSSLELGDSALYFCASSGGLPYNEQFFGPGTRLTVL.

This clone was observed a few times. The same CDR3 can be traced to other DNA sequences in this sample. The chain is built from TRBV7-9 and TRBJ2-7; no definite D call. This CDR3 is built from 12 residues. V shed 2 bases and J shed 1 base, with 3 bases lying between them. Germline loops: CDR1 SEHNR, CDR2 FQNEAQ (reference sequence). The CDR3: CASSLRSYEQYF. CDR3 bases: TGTGCCAGCAGCTTACGGTCCTACGAGCAGTACTTC.

This chain connects TRBV7-6 to TRBJ1-2; 7 bases line up with TRBD1. The CDR3 length is 14 residues. Germline CDR1 and CDR2: SGHVS and FNYEAQ. V gave up 5 bases and J gave up 4 bases; unmatched junction bases: 7. CDR3 residues: CASSGRQGGYGYTF. CDR3 DNA sequence: TGTGCCAGCAGCGGCCGACAGGGAGGCTATGGCTACACCTTC. Full variable domain (missing parts from reference TRBV7-6 and TRBJ1-2): GAGVSQSPRYKVTKRGQDVALRCDPISGHVSLYWYRQALGQGPEFLTYFNYEAQQDKSGLPNDRFSAERPEGSISTLTIQRTEQRDSAMYRCASSGRQGGYGYTFGSGTRLTVV.

This clone was seen only a few times. The rearrangement links TRBV7-6 to TRBJ2-7, with D possibly matching TRBD1 (6 bases). V lost 4 bases and J 2 bases, leaving 12 bases between the germline ends. Germline CDR1 SGHVS, CDR2 FNYEAQ. The CDR3 extends over 14 amino acids. CDR3 in amino acids: CASSSDSLAYEQYF. In DNA form, the CDR3 reads TGTGCCAGCAGCTCGGACAGCTTAGCCTACGAGCAGTACTTC.

In this sample, this clone turned up a few times. The chain couples TRBV6-5 to TRBJ2-7; D remains ambiguous. Per the germline V gene, CDR1 is MNHEY and CDR2 is SVGAGI. Trimming removed 6 bases at V and 2 bases at J, with 8 bases between. The CDR3 has 12 residues. The CDR3 region is CASSTVTYEQYF. DNA of the CDR3: TGTGCCAGCAGCACCGTGACCTACGAGCAGTACTTC.

The J gene is TRBJ2-3, the V gene TRBV29-1, with 10 bases identical to TRBD2. V gave up 1 base and J gave up 2 bases; unmatched junction bases: 12. Germline loops: CDR1 SQVTM, CDR2 ANQGSEA. This CDR3 contains 18 residues. The DNA for the CDR3 is TGCAGCGTTGAAGGACTCTATCGGACTAGCGGATTCACAGATACGCAGTATTTT. It yields the protein CSVEGLYRTSGFTDTQYF.

The chain links TRBV4-2 to TRBJ2-7; D uncertain. The V gene lost 4 bases and the J gene lost 2 bases, with 3 bases spanning the gap. In germline, CDR1 is LGHNA, CDR2 YNFKEQ. The CDR3 spans 11 residues. The CDR3 reads CASSRTYEQYF. CDR3 coding DNA: TGTGCCAGCAGCCGGACCTACGAGCAGTACTTC.

This clone showed up just a few times. V usage is TRBV6-1 and J usage is TRBJ2-1; 10 bases fit TRBD2. J lost 6 bases, V lost 6 bases, and 8 bases had no gene match. In germline, CDR1 is MNHNS, CDR2 SASEGT. This CDR3 contains 15 residues. The CDR3 loop is CASSTLAGAGNEQFF. Written as DNA, the CDR3 is TGTGCCAGCAGCACCCTAGCGGGGGCTGGCAATGAGCAGTTCTTC.

The CDR3 reads CASSSPDSYNSPLHF. CDR3 bases: TGTGCCAGCAGCTCCCCGGACAGTTATAATTCACCCCTCCACTTT. V and J are TRBV7-8 and TRBJ1-6; TRBD1 might be the D (6 bases). This CDR3 is 15 amino acids long. The germline CDR1 and CDR2 sequences are SGHVS and FQNEAQ. V was pared by 4 bases and J by 4 bases, with 11 bases between.

This clone was counted only a few times. This chain links TRBV29-1 with TRBJ2-3; either TRBD1 or TRBD2 may fit D (5 bases each). Germline-derived CDR1 and CDR2 are SQVTM and ANQGSEA. Trimming took 5 bases from V and 0 from J, leaving 12 bases between them. This CDR3 contains 14 residues. In DNA form, the CDR3 reads TGCAGCGTTCGAGAGGGGATGAGCACAGATACGCAGTATTTT. It yields the protein CSVREGMSTDTQYF.

This clone was found a few times. V is TRBV29-1 and J is TRBJ1-2, with TRBD1 matching 12 bases. J was trimmed by 6 bases and V by 7 bases; bases with no gene match: 9. The CDR3 loop spans 14 amino acids. Looked up from germline, CDR1 is SQVTM and CDR2 is ANQGSEA. CDR3 nucleotide sequence: TGCAGCGCCGAATCCGGGACAGGGGGCGATGGCTACACCTTC. Amino acids: CSAESGTGGDGYTF.